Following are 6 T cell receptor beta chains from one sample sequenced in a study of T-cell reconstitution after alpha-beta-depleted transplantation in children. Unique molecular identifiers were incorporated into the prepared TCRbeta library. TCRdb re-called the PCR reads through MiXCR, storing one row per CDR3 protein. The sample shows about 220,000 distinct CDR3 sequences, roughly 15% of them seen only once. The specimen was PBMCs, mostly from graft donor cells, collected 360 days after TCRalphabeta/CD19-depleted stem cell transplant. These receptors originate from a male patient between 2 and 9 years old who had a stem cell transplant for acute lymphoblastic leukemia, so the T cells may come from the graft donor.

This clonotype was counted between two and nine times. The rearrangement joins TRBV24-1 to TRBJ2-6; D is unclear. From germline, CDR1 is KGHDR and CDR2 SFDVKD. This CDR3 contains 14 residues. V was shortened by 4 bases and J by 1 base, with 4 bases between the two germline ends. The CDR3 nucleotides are TGTGCCACCAGTGACAGGTCTGGGGCCAACGTCCTGACTTTC. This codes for CATSDRSGANVLTF.

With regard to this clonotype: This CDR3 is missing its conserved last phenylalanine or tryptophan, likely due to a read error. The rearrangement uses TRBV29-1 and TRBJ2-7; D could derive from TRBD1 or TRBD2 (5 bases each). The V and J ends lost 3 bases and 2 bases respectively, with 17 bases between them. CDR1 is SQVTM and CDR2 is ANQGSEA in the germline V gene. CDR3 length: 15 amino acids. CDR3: CSVDEGPRGTYEQYS. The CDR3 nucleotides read TGCAGCGTTGACGAGGGACCCAGAGGAACCTACGAGCAGTACTCC.

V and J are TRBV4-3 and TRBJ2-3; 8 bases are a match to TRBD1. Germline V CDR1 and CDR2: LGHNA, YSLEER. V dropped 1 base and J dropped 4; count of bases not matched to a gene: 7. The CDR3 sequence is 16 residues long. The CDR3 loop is CASSQGRGRSADTQYF. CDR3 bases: TGCGCCAGCAGCCAAGGCAGGGGGCGTTCGGCAGATACGCAGTATTTT.

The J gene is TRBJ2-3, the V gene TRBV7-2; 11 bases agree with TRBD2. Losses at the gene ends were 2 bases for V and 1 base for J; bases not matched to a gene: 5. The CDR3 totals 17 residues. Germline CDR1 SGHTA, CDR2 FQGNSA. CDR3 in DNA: TGTGCCAGCAGCTTAAGACTAGCGGGGCCCGGCACAGATACGCAGTATTTT. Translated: CASSLRLAGPGTDTQYF.

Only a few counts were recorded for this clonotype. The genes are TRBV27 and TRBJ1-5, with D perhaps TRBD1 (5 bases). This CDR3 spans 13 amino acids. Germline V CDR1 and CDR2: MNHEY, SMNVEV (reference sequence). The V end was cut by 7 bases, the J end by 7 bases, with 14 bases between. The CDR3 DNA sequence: TGTGCCAGCAATGGGGGGTTGGGGCAGCCCCAGCATTTT. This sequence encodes CASNGGLGQPQHF.

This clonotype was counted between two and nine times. CDR3 sequence reads: CASSRDSVSYNEQFF. As DNA, the CDR3 is TGTGCCAGCAGCCGTGACAGTGTCTCCTACAATGAGCAGTTCTTC. This chain links TRBV7-8 with TRBJ2-1, with a tentative D call TRBD1 (5 bases). Trimming cost V 5 bases and J 0 bases, with 11 bases left between them. This CDR3 has 15 residues. CDR1 is SGHVS and CDR2 is FQNEAQ in the germline V gene.